This T cell receptor beta chain came from a study of T cells in Graves' hyperthyroidism and ophthalmopathy. Notes on the study in general: Onset of ophthalmopathy came a median around 7.1 months after the model predicted it. A 13 V-J model separated ophthalmopathy from stable hyperthyroidism.

J was trimmed by 6 bases and V by 4 bases; bases with no gene match: 8. This CDR3 spans 14 amino acids. From germline, CDR1 is SNHLY and CDR2 FYNNEI. This clonotype came up many times. Its antigen is still unknown. Researchers amplified the TCR beta CDR3 regions from RNA transcripts. RT-PCR in the first round (using the HTBI primer set) targeted the TCR CDR3. MiXCR, run by TCRdb on the multiplex PCR reads, gives a single entry per CDR3 protein. Of some 400,000 distinct CDR3 sequences listed, about 20% are singletons. When ophthalmopathy did not progress within 18 months, Graves' hyperthyroidism was considered stable. PBMCs were obtained from approximately 10 ml fresh peripheral blood.

The sequenced material came from blood. This TCR came from a woman aged 18-29 years with Graves' hyperthyroidism. The V call is TRBV2, the J call TRBJ2-7, with 8 bases that match TRBD1. CDR3 amino acids: CASSVQGAQGEQYF. In nucleotides, the CDR3 is TGTGCCAGCAGTGTCCAGGGGGCGCAAGGCGAGCAGTACTTC.